These T cell receptor beta chains were read from a single sample in a study of immune evolution from preneoplasia to lung adenocarcinoma. Sequenced by immunoSEQ multiplex PCR; TCRdb stores in-frame clones only, minus some. Altogether roughly 7,300 clones are present, roughly 69% being singletons, with the ten largest covering 8.5% to 9%. Sequences were obtained from FFPE atypical adenomatous hyperplasia tissue from the lung. Every receptor here comes from a donor of 70 years or more with lung adenocarcinoma. Some clones in this sample may be carry-over from other donors' samples. Both conserved end residues are trimmed from each CDR3.

TRBV18,TRBJ2-5,ASSPPTARETQY
TRBV20-1,.,SASTYEQY
TRBV5-4,TRBJ2-7,ASSLVGQGPSYEQY
TRBV5-1,TRBJ2-2,ATQADTNTGELF
TRBV6-1,TRBJ1-5,ASSEAFQPQH
TRBV4-1,TRBJ1-1,ASSQDQYRVNTEAF
TRBV7-2,TRBJ1-1,ASSPRGTGRTEAF
TRBV30,TRBJ1-1,AWSVGYGAF
TRBV5-8,TRBJ2-3,ASSYRTSGTDTQY
TRBV6-6,TRBJ1-6,ATRPGNSPLH
TRBV18,TRBJ1-2,ASSPSASPGGYGYT
TRBV7-8,TRBJ1-1,ASSLEWDTEAF
TRBV7-9,TRBJ2-2,ASSLFPGTLGYTGELF
TRBV7-3,TRBJ2-3,ASSPGLARDTQY
TRBV4-1,TRBJ1-2,ASSVTGAANYGYT
TRBV15,TRBJ2-3,ATSSGITQY
TRBV27,TRBJ2-7,ASSFGDRGDEQY
TRBV4-3,TRBJ1-2,ASSENLGSSNGYT
TRBV7-2,TRBJ2-1,ASSLRSHQLAGGRGEQF
TRBV9,TRBJ2-5,ASSVEDRSETQY
TRBV6-6,TRBJ1-1,ASRRQGEGGTEAF
TRBV7-2,TRBJ2-5,ASSVRASGWETQY
TRBV7-3,TRBJ1-5,ASSQTGTGENSNQPQH
TRBV21-1,TRBJ1-1,ASSKNPGGNTEAF
TRBV5-4,TRBJ2-7,ASSHSNEQY
TRBV5-1,TRBJ1-2,ASSLGSGLNYGYT
TRBV4-1,TRBJ2-2,ASSQENAGELF
TRBV4-1,TRBJ2-3,ASSQDKRSTDTQY
TRBV7-3,TRBJ2-2,ASSLIRGTGELF
TRBV7-9,TRBJ1-5,ASSLGARPDQPQH
TRBV7-9,TRBJ2-7,ASSLIQLGQNEQY
TRBV11-2,TRBJ2-5,ASSVGSLAGGKETQY
TRBV19,TRBJ1-2,ASSIDGGGYT
TRBV9,TRBJ2-5,ASSVGTYQETQY
TRBV5-4,TRBJ2-3,ASSLGTSGTRDTQY
TRBV5-6,TRBJ1-2,ASSLVGDWNYGYT
TRBV5-6,TRBJ1-2,ASSLEAGRGYT
TRBV12-5,TRBJ1-5,ASGIQGERQPQH
TRBV10-3,TRBJ2-7,AISESTPGDEQY
TRBV28,TRBJ1-5,ASNTGGGGQPQH
TRBV5-4,TRBJ1-1,ASRLGGQNTEAF
TRBV30,TRBJ1-5,AWSSSANQPQH